This T cell receptor (beta chain) derives from a study of CD8+ T cells in alopecia areata. This clone was picked up one time. The CDR3 extends over 15 amino acids. V gave up 8 bases and J gave up 0 bases, with 14 bases separating them. The germline V gene encodes CDR1 SGHVS and CDR2 FQNEAQ. Treatment of the sample: oral pan-JAK inhibitor, 5-10 mg twice daily. Following RNA extraction, reverse transcription yielded cDNA that acted as the sequencing template. Only in-frame clones appear in the TCRdb table, and some are missing; sequencing was by immunoSEQ multiplex PCR. The sample holds fewer than 150,000 clones, about four fifths seen once.

This chain links TRBV7-8 with TRBJ1-5; no clear D gene. The receptor was derived from a human donor with alopecia areata. The sequencing used CD8+ T cells sorted from blood, collected at week 4, from a patient treated with tofacitinib. CDR3: CASGEGFNSNQPQHF. In DNA, the CDR3 is TGTGCCAGCGGGGAGGGCTTTAATAGCAATCAGCCCCAGCATTTT. The full variable domain, completed using reference TRBV7-8 and TRBJ1-5, is GAGVSQSPRYKVAKRGQDVALRCDPISGHVSLFWYQQALGQGPEFLTYFQNEAQLDKSGLPSDRFFAERPEGSVSTLKIQRTQQEDSAVYLCASGEGFNSNQPQHFGDGTRLSIL.